This is a list of T cell receptor beta chains from one sample in a study of blood T cell repertoires in COVID-19. Some clones are missing from TCRdb's copy, which holds only in-frame ones; the method was immunoSEQ multiplex PCR. The table records hundreds of thousands of clones, more than 75% of them present only once. Sequenced: peripheral blood. The receptors here all came from a woman in her 50s with COVID-19, enrolled during active disease. CDR3s include the opening cysteine and the closing phenylalanine or tryptophan. The D gene is left open where the match is weak. Rows may omit the clone size; those that give it use once, few, many or a size class.

v_gene: TRBV24-1
abundance: NA
d_gene: NA
j_gene: TRBJ2-1
CDR3nt: TGTGCCACCAGTGCCTCGACAAATTCCAGGTCCTACAATGAGCAGTTCTTC
CDR3aa: CATSASTNSRSYNEQFF

v_gene: TRBV29-1
abundance: NA
d_gene: NA
j_gene: TRBJ2-7
CDR3nt: TGCAGCGTTGCGGTTAGGGGCTCCGAGCAGTACTTC
CDR3aa: CSVAVRGSEQYF

v_gene: TRBV29-1
abundance: few
d_gene: NA
j_gene: TRBJ1-2
CDR3nt: TGCAGCGAGAGAAAACAGGGCTCAGGGTATGGCTACACCTTC
CDR3aa: CSERKQGSGYGYTF

v_gene: TRBV24-1
abundance: NA
d_gene: NA
j_gene: TRBJ1-2
CDR3nt: TGTGCCACCAGTCGTGGGAGAGATGGCTACACCTTC
CDR3aa: CATSRGRDGYTF

v_gene: TRBV7-8
abundance: NA
d_gene: NA
j_gene: TRBJ2-7
CDR3nt: TGTGCCAGCAGCGCGGACAACTACGAGCAGTACTTC
CDR3aa: CASSADNYEQYF

v_gene: TRBV29-1
abundance: NA
d_gene: TRBD2
j_gene: TRBJ2-1
CDR3nt: TGCAGCGTGGGACTAGCGGGAGGGATGTATGAGCAGTTCTTC
CDR3aa: CSVGLAGGMYEQFF

v_gene: TRBV27
abundance: NA
d_gene: NA
j_gene: TRBJ1-2
CDR3nt: TGTGCCAGCAGTTCGCCGGGGGAGTCTAACTATGGCTACACCTTC
CDR3aa: CASSSPGESNYGYTF

v_gene: TRBV19
abundance: NA
d_gene: NA
j_gene: TRBJ2-3
CDR3nt: TGTGCCAGTAGTAACCACAGGGAAAGGGGCACAGATACGCAGTATTTT
CDR3aa: CASSNHRERGTDTQYF

v_gene: TRBV30
abundance: NA
d_gene: NA
j_gene: TRBJ1-1
CDR3nt: TGTGCCTGGAGTGTACCGGGGGGGTTGGAGGGCACTGAAGCTTTCTTT
CDR3aa: CAWSVPGGLEGTEAFF

v_gene: TRBV5-1
abundance: NA
d_gene: TRBD2
j_gene: TRBJ2-1
CDR3nt: TGCGCCAGCAGCTCCGGGACTAGAGATTACAATGAGCAGTTCTTC
CDR3aa: CASSSGTRDYNEQFF

v_gene: TRBV19
abundance: NA
d_gene: NA
j_gene: TRBJ1-5
CDR3nt: TGTGCCAGTAGGGACAGAGACAATCAGCCCCAGCATTTT
CDR3aa: CASRDRDNQPQHF

v_gene: TRBV2
abundance: NA
d_gene: TRBD1
j_gene: TRBJ1-5
CDR3nt: TGTGCCAGCAGCAACAGGGGTATGAATCAGCCCCAGCATTTT
CDR3aa: CASSNRGMNQPQHF

v_gene: TRBV3-1/TRBV3-2
abundance: NA
d_gene: TRBD2
j_gene: TRBJ2-7
CDR3nt: TGTGCCAGCAGCCAAGTTTACCTAGCGGTGAGCTACGAGCAGTACTTC
CDR3aa: CASSQVYLAVSYEQYF

v_gene: TRBV11-3
abundance: NA
d_gene: TRBD1
j_gene: TRBJ2-3
CDR3nt: TGTGCCAGCGGACCGGGACAGGGCCCAGATACGCAGTATTTT
CDR3aa: CASGPGQGPDTQYF

v_gene: TRBV7-6
abundance: NA
d_gene: TRBD2
j_gene: TRBJ2-7
CDR3nt: TGTGCCAGCAGCCCAGGTGGCGGGAGGGCCGTTACGTTCCTGTACTTC
CDR3aa: CASSPGGGRAVTFLYF

v_gene: TRBV6-4
abundance: few
d_gene: NA
j_gene: TRBJ2-7
CDR3nt: TGTGCCAGCAGTGAGGGACTTTACTACGAGCAGTACTTC
CDR3aa: CASSEGLYYEQYF

v_gene: TRBV19
abundance: once
d_gene: NA
j_gene: TRBJ1-2
CDR3nt: TGTGCCAGTAGTTTACAGGGTTATGGCTACACCTTC
CDR3aa: CASSLQGYGYTF

v_gene: TRBV5-1
abundance: NA
d_gene: NA
j_gene: TRBJ2-3
CDR3nt: TGCGCCAGCAGCCCCGCGGCTGTAGATACGCAGTATTTT
CDR3aa: CASSPAAVDTQYF

v_gene: TRBV7-7
abundance: NA
d_gene: TRBD2
j_gene: TRBJ2-2
CDR3nt: TGTGCTAGCAGCCCCGACGGGGGGGTAGCCGGGGAGCTGTTTTTT
CDR3aa: CASSPDGGVAGELFF

v_gene: TRBV19
abundance: NA
d_gene: TRBD1
j_gene: TRBJ1-1
CDR3nt: TGTGCCAGTAGTATGGGGCAGGGGGCGCACACTGAAGCTTTCTTT
CDR3aa: CASSMGQGAHTEAFF

v_gene: TRBV6-1
abundance: NA
d_gene: TRBD2
j_gene: TRBJ2-3
CDR3nt: TGTGCCAGCAGGCGACTAGCGGGAAACACAGATACGCAGTATTTT
CDR3aa: CASRRLAGNTDTQYF

v_gene: TRBV7-2
abundance: NA
d_gene: TRBD1
j_gene: TRBJ2-7
CDR3nt: TGTGCCAGCAGCTCCAGACAGGGGGCGCGGTCCGAGCAGTACTTC
CDR3aa: CASSSRQGARSEQYF

v_gene: TRBV30
abundance: NA
d_gene: NA
j_gene: TRBJ2-1
CDR3nt: TGTGCCTGGAGTGTTGCCGGAGGAGGAAATGAGCAGTTCTTC
CDR3aa: CAWSVAGGGNEQFF

v_gene: TRBV30
abundance: NA
d_gene: TRBD1
j_gene: TRBJ2-7
CDR3nt: TGTGCCTGGAGGTCGGGACAGGGCTCATCTACCCAGTACTTC
CDR3aa: CAWRSGQGSSTQYF

v_gene: TRBV6-1
abundance: few
d_gene: NA
j_gene: TRBJ1-5
CDR3nt: TGTGCCAGCAGTGACAGGGGCGGTTTTCGGCCCCAGCATTTT
CDR3aa: CASSDRGGFRPQHF

v_gene: TRBV19
abundance: few
d_gene: NA
j_gene: TRBJ1-5
CDR3nt: TGTGCCAGTAGTCGGCGGGGCTCTCAGCCCCAGCATTTT
CDR3aa: CASSRRGSQPQHF

v_gene: TRBV12-3/TRBV12-4
abundance: NA
d_gene: TRBD1
j_gene: TRBJ1-1
CDR3nt: TGTGCCAGCAGTCGACAGGGGGCGAGTGCTTTCTTT
CDR3aa: CASSRQGASAFF

v_gene: TRBV30
abundance: few
d_gene: NA
j_gene: TRBJ2-7
CDR3nt: TGTGCCTGGGAGGGGTCGGGACCACTGGGAGGGCAGTACTTC
CDR3aa: CAWEGSGPLGGQYF

v_gene: TRBV19
abundance: NA
d_gene: NA
j_gene: TRBJ2-2
CDR3nt: TGTGCCAGTAGTATAGAGGCACCACCGAACACCGGGGAGCTGTTTTTT
CDR3aa: CASSIEAPPNTGELFF

v_gene: TRBV27
abundance: NA
d_gene: TRBD2
j_gene: TRBJ2-1
CDR3nt: TGTGCCAGCAACCGGGAGGGGGGCTCCTACAATGAGCAGTTCTTC
CDR3aa: CASNREGGSYNEQFF

v_gene: TRBV2
abundance: once
d_gene: NA
j_gene: TRBJ2-7
CDR3nt: TGTGCCAGCAGCCGAACAGGGCCCTACGAGCAGTACTTC
CDR3aa: CASSRTGPYEQYF

v_gene: TRBV5-1
abundance: NA
d_gene: NA
j_gene: TRBJ1-5
CDR3nt: TGCGCCAGCAGCTTGGCGGTAGGCGCGGAGCATCAGCCCCAGCATTTT
CDR3aa: CASSLAVGAEHQPQHF

v_gene: TRBV4-1
abundance: NA
d_gene: TRBD1
j_gene: TRBJ1-2
CDR3nt: TGCGCCAGCAGCCAAGGGGGACAGGGGAGCTATGGCTACACCTTC
CDR3aa: CASSQGGQGSYGYTF

v_gene: TRBV7-3
abundance: NA
d_gene: TRBD2
j_gene: TRBJ2-1
CDR3nt: TGTGCCAGCCGTACCGGGACTAGCGGGAGTTGGTGGTTCTTC
CDR3aa: CASRTGTSGSWWFF

v_gene: TRBV5-1
abundance: NA
d_gene: TRBD1
j_gene: TRBJ2-7
CDR3nt: TGCGCCAGCAGCTCTCCTACAGGGGCCGGCGAGCAGTACTTC
CDR3aa: CASSSPTGAGEQYF

v_gene: TRBV5-4
abundance: NA
d_gene: TRBD2
j_gene: TRBJ2-1
CDR3nt: TGTGCCAGCAGCTCTAGCGGGAGGGCCCTGAATGAGCAGTTCTTC
CDR3aa: CASSSSGRALNEQFF

v_gene: TRBV3-1/TRBV3-2
abundance: NA
d_gene: TRBD1
j_gene: TRBJ2-1
CDR3nt: TGTGCCAGCAGCCCAATACAGGGGGCGCAGGACAATGAGCAGTTCTTC
CDR3aa: CASSPIQGAQDNEQFF

v_gene: TRBV5-4
abundance: NA
d_gene: NA
j_gene: TRBJ2-3
CDR3nt: TGTGCCAGCAGCTTGGCCCTGGGGGGTACGCAGTATTTT
CDR3aa: CASSLALGGTQYF

v_gene: TRBV11-2
abundance: NA
d_gene: TRBD1
j_gene: TRBJ2-5
CDR3nt: TGTGCCAGCAGCTTAGAAGGGACAGGGTCAGGGGCCCAGTACTTC
CDR3aa: CASSLEGTGSGAQYF

v_gene: TRBV11-3
abundance: NA
d_gene: TRBD2
j_gene: TRBJ2-1
CDR3nt: TGTGCCAGCAGCTTAGGGACTAGCGGGTTCTCCTCCTACAATGAGCAGTTCTTC
CDR3aa: CASSLGTSGFSSYNEQFF

v_gene: TRBV5-1
abundance: NA
d_gene: NA
j_gene: TRBJ1-3
CDR3nt: TGCGCCAGCAGCTTGGAGACGGGGTCGGGTGGAAACACCATATATTTT
CDR3aa: CASSLETGSGGNTIYF

v_gene: TRBV7-2
abundance: NA
d_gene: TRBD2
j_gene: TRBJ2-1
CDR3nt: TGTGCCAGCAGTCCTCCGGGACTAGCGGGAGGGGGTAATGAGCAGTTCTTC
CDR3aa: CASSPPGLAGGGNEQFF

v_gene: TRBV6-5
abundance: NA
d_gene: NA
j_gene: TRBJ1-5
CDR3nt: TGTGCCAGCAGTTTTCAACAGTATCAGCCCCAGCATTTT
CDR3aa: CASSFQQYQPQHF

v_gene: TRBV30
abundance: NA
d_gene: TRBD1
j_gene: TRBJ1-1
CDR3nt: TGTGCCTGGAGAGGCCGGACAGGGCGTAGGGTCACTGAAGCTTTCTTT
CDR3aa: CAWRGRTGRRVTEAFF

v_gene: TRBV30
abundance: NA
d_gene: TRBD1
j_gene: TRBJ1-4
CDR3nt: TGTGCCTGGAGCGGACAGGGCCGAAAACTGTTTTTT
CDR3aa: CAWSGQGRKLFF

v_gene: TRBV28
abundance: few
d_gene: NA
j_gene: TRBJ2-7
CDR3nt: TGTGCCAGCAGTTTAGACGCCCGACTCCGGGAGCAGTACTTC
CDR3aa: CASSLDARLREQYF

v_gene: TRBV24-1
abundance: NA
d_gene: TRBD2
j_gene: TRBJ2-7
CDR3nt: TGTGCCACCAGTGATGCCCCGGGAGCGGGAGAGGCCGAGCAGTACTTC
CDR3aa: CATSDAPGAGEAEQYF

v_gene: TRBV21-1
abundance: NA
d_gene: NA
j_gene: TRBJ2-2
CDR3nt: TGTGCCAGCAGGGACTTTTACACCGGGGAGCTGTTTTTT
CDR3aa: CASRDFYTGELFF

v_gene: TRBV6-5
abundance: NA
d_gene: NA
j_gene: TRBJ2-7
CDR3nt: TGTGCCAGCAGTTACTCGAGCGGGCTAAATACCTACGAGCAGTACTTC
CDR3aa: CASSYSSGLNTYEQYF

v_gene: TRBV10-1
abundance: NA
d_gene: NA
j_gene: TRBJ1-1
CDR3nt: TGCGCCAGCAGCGTGGACATTTATCCCACTGAAGCTTTCTTT
CDR3aa: CASSVDIYPTEAFF

v_gene: TRBV6-5
abundance: NA
d_gene: NA
j_gene: TRBJ2-7
CDR3nt: TGTGCCAGCAGAGCGACCTCGTCACCCGTCTACGAGCAGTACTTC
CDR3aa: CASRATSSPVYEQYF

v_gene: TRBV3-1/TRBV3-2
abundance: once
d_gene: NA
j_gene: TRBJ1-2
CDR3nt: TGTGCCAGCAGCCTACGACAGAACCATAGGGGCTACACCTTC
CDR3aa: CASSLRQNHRGYTF